Described below is a single T cell receptor (beta chain) sequence and its context. Libraries were prepared by immunoSEQ multiplex PCR; TCRdb keeps only in-frame clonotypes and omits some of them. Among 130,000 to 150,000 clones listed, around 83% were seen once. The sample is drawn from a study of blood T cell repertoires in COVID-19. Study-wide background: COVID-19 samples collected from the United States, Italy and Spain covered acute and convalescent phases. The cDNA or gDNA used as material had been derived from T cells, B-cell-depleted T cells, or PBMCs.

V lost 1 base, J lost 4 bases, and 0 bases stayed unmatched. The CDR3 contains 14 residues. From germline, CDR1 is KGHSH and CDR2 LQKENI. The sample consisted of PBMCs or T cells enriched from blood (not recorded which). This TCR derives from a man in his forties or fifties who had recovered from COVID-19. The chain has TRBV18 and TRBJ1-1; the match to TRBD1 covers 10 bases. The CDR3 nucleotides read TGTGCCAGCTCACCACGACAGGGGGCCACTGAAGCTTTCTTT. It encodes CASSPRQGATEAFF.